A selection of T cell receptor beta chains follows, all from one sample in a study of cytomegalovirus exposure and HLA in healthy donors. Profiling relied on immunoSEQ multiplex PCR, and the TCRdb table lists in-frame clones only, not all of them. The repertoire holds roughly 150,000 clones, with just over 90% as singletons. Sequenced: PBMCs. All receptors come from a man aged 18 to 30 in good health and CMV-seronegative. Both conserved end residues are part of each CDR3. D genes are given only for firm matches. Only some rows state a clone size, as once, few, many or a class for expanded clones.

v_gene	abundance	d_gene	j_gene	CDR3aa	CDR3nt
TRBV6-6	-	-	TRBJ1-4	CASSYQAVNEKLFF	TGTGCCAGCAGTTACCAGGCAGTTAATGAAAAACTGTTTTTT
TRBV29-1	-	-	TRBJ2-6	CSVWTFGANVLTF	TGCAGCGTTTGGACTTTTGGGGCCAACGTCCTGACTTTC
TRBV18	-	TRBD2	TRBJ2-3	CASSPGLANTDTQYF	TGTGCCAGCTCACCTGGACTAGCGAACACAGATACGCAGTATTTT
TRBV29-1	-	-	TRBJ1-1	CSVEGQGLNEAFF	TGCAGCGTTGAGGGGCAGGGTTTGAATGAAGCTTTCTTT
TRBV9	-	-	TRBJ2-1	CASSVRLGLYNEQFF	TGTGCCAGCAGCGTACGCCTAGGATTGTACAATGAGCAGTTCTTC
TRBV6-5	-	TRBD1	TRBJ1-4	CASSITGTGGERLFF	TGTGCCAGTTCTATCACCGGGACAGGGGGAGAGAGACTGTTTTTT
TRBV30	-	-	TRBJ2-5	CAWSVGGGQETQYF	TGTGCCTGGAGTGTAGGGGGGGGCCAAGAGACCCAGTACTTC
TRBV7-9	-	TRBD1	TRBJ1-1	CASSPGTGIMNTEAFF	TGTGCCAGCAGCCCTGGGACAGGGATAATGAACACTGAAGCTTTCTTT
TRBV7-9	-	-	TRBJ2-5	CASSFYQGQETQYF	TGTGCCAGCAGCTTCTACCAGGGGCAAGAGACCCAGTACTTC
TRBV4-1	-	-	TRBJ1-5	CASSQDSGEYSNQPQHF	TGCGCCAGCAGCCAAGATTCAGGGGAATATAGCAATCAGCCCCAGCATTTT
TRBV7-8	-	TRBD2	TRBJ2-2	CASSLVGGTTNTGELFF	TGTGCCAGCAGCTTAGTGGGCGGGACTACAAACACCGGGGAGCTGTTTTTT
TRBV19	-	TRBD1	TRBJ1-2	CASRTNRDRAYGYTF	TGTGCCAGTAGGACTAACCGGGACAGGGCCTATGGCTACACCTTC
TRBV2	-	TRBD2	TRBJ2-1	CASSDGLAGGGNEQFF	TGTGCCAGCAGTGATGGTCTAGCGGGAGGTGGCAATGAGCAGTTCTTC
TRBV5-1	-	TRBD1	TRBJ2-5	CASSDWTGYEETQYF	TGCGCCAGCAGCGATTGGACAGGGTATGAAGAGACCCAGTACTTC
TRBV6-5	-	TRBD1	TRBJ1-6	CASSYLTGNSPLHF	TGTGCCAGCAGTTACCTGACAGGGAATTCACCCCTCCACTTT
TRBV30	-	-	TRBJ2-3	CAWSRGGEGDTQYF	TGTGCCTGGAGCCGGGGAGGTGAGGGGGATACGCAGTATTTT
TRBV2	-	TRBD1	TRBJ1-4	CASRETGVNEKLFF	TGTGCCAGCAGGGAGACAGGGGTAAATGAAAAACTGTTTTTT
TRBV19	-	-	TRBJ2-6	CASSNRAPGANVLTF	TGTGCCAGTAGTAACAGGGCGCCTGGGGCCAACGTCCTGACTTTC
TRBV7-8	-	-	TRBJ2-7	CASSLAAGQPFYEQYF	TGTGCCAGCAGCTTAGCGGCCGGACAGCCTTTTTACGAGCAGTACTTC
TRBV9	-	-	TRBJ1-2	CASRAGLRAVDGYTF	TGTGCCAGCAGGGCGGGTCTTAGGGCTGTAGATGGCTACACCTTC
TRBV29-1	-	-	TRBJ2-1	CSVRLSYNEQFF	TGCAGCGTCCGGTTATCCTACAATGAGCAGTTCTTC
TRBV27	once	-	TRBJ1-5	CASSFHNQPQHF	TGTGCCAGCAGTTTCCACAATCAGCCCCAGCATTTT
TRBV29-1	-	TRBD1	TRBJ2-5	CSVEGQGTETQYF	TGCAGCGTTGAAGGACAGGGAACCGAGACCCAGTACTTC
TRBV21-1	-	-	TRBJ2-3	CASSKSPRIAGGPRDTQYF	TGTGCCAGCAGCAAATCCCCACGAATAGCGGGAGGGCCAAGAGATACGCAGTATTTT
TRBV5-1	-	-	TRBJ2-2	CASSQATGELFF	TGCGCCAGCAGCCAGGCCACCGGGGAGCTGTTTTTT
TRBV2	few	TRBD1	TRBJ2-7	CASSRRTGVYEQYF	TGTGCCAGCAGCCGAAGGACAGGGGTCTACGAGCAGTACTTC
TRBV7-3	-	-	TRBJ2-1	CASSLSGEQFF	TGTGCCAGCAGCTTATCGGGTGAGCAGTTCTTC
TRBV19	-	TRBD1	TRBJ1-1	CASRRDRGHTEAFF	TGTGCCAGTAGACGAGACAGGGGGCATACTGAAGCTTTCTTT
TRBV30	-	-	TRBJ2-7	CAWSRAYEQYF	TGTGCCTGGAGTCGAGCCTACGAGCAGTACTTC
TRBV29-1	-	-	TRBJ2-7	CSARREEEYEQYF	TGCAGCGCCCGAAGGGAGGAAGAGTACGAGCAGTACTTC
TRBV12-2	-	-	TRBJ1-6	CASRLAGGAKNSPLHF	TGTGCAAGTCGCTTAGCCGGCGGGGCGAAGAATTCACCCCTCCACTTT
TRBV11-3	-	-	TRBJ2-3	CASSLAGRTTDTQYF	TGTGCCAGCAGCTTAGCAGGCCGGACAACAGATACGCAGTATTTT
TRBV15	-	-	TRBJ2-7	CATSRGETGTYKYEQYF	TGTGCCACCAGCAGAGGGGAAACCGGGACTTATAAGTACGAGCAGTACTTC
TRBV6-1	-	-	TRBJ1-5	CASSDGFHSNQPQHF	TGTGCCAGCAGTGACGGGTTTCATAGCAATCAGCCCCAGCATTTT
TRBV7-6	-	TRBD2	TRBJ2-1	CASSLDWSGGTSGNSYNEQFF	TGTGCCAGCAGCTTAGATTGGTCGGGGGGGACTAGCGGGAATAGCTACAATGAGCAGTTCTTC
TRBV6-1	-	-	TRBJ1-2	CASEEGDLYGYTF	TGTGCCAGCGAAGAAGGAGACCTCTATGGCTACACCTTC
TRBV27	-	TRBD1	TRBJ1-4	CASSIRDRGGEKLFF	TGTGCCAGCAGTATACGAGACAGGGGTGGTGAAAAACTGTTTTTT
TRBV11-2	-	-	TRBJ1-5	CASSLGIDSDQPQHF	TGTGCCAGCAGCTTAGGGATCGACAGCGATCAGCCCCAGCATTTT
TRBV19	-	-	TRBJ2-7	CASSILDSPNSEQYF	TGTGCCAGTAGTATTCTGGACAGCCCTAATTCAGAGCAGTACTTC
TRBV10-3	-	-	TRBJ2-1	CAIGGTAENEQFF	TGTGCCATCGGGGGGACGGCGGAGAATGAGCAGTTCTTC
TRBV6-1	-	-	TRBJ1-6	CASSEAPDSSYNSPLHF	TGTGCCAGCAGTGAAGCACCCGACAGCTCCTATAATTCACCCCTCCACTTT
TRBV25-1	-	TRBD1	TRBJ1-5	CASSGTRDREHQPQHF	TGTGCCAGCAGTGGTACAAGGGACAGGGAGCATCAGCCCCAGCATTTT
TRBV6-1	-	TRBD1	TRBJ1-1	CASGTGTGTEAFF	TGTGCCAGCGGGACAGGCACAGGGACTGAAGCTTTCTTT
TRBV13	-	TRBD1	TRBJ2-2	CASRTGDTGELFF	TGTGCCAGCAGGACAGGGGACACCGGGGAGCTGTTTTTT
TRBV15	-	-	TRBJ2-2	CATSRDSGGGGELFF	TGTGCCACCAGCAGAGATAGTGGGGGCGGCGGGGAGCTGTTTTTT
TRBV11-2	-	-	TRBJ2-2	CASREINANTGELFF	TGTGCCAGCAGAGAGATAAACGCGAACACCGGGGAGCTGTTTTTT
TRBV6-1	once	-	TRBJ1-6	CASSDPSLGSYNSPLHF	TGTGCCAGCAGTGACCCATCTCTCGGCTCCTATAATTCACCCCTCCACTTT
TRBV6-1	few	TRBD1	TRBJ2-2	CASSGAGTGSAGELFF	TGTGCCAGCAGTGGAGCCGGGACAGGGTCTGCCGGGGAGCTGTTTTTT
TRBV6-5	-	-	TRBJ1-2	CATRGGYGYTF	TGTGCCACCCGGGGGGGCTATGGCTACACCTTC